This is a list of T cell receptor beta chains from one sample in a study of regulatory and conventional T cells in RAG deficiency. Measured with immunoSEQ multiplex PCR; TCRdb has only the in-frame clones, and not every one. This repertoire shows fewer than 40,000 clones, 70% to 80% found once; its top ten account for 3% to 3.5%. The same data also contributed to another study, on regulatory T cells.

The sample consisted of CD4+ effector T cells sorted from blood. The receptors were gathered from a human donor in good health. Each CDR3 is given with its conserved first and last residue. Some rows have no size entry. The others give once, few or many, or a class for an expanded clone.

V	size	J	CDR3
TRBV9	.	TRBJ1-1	CASSVAQGSKTEAFF
TRBV30	.	TRBJ1-1	CAWSPRVNTEAFF
TRBV4-2	.	TRBJ2-2	CASSQSGAVTGELFF
TRBV21-1	.	TRBJ2-5	CASSAMKGTGLETQYF
TRBV2	.	TRBJ2-5	CASRRAGGQRGSQETQYF
TRBV11-2	.	TRBJ2-1	CASSPGTTYNEQFF
TRBV2	once	TRBJ1-5	CASGTQIRQPQHF
TRBV5-1	.	TRBJ1-1	CASSPPTGVNTEAFF
TRBV5-4	.	TRBJ2-7	CASSYTGLVRGRAQYF
TRBV5-4	.	TRBJ2-5	CASSTGTGSGVTQYF
TRBV6-5	few	TRBJ1-2	CASSYSIGFQDGYTF
TRBV2	.	TRBJ2-7	CASSESRPLHEQYF
TRBV30	.	TRBJ2-1	CAWRLAPIYNEQFF
TRBV6-5	.	TRBJ2-7	CASRRTGNEQYF
TRBV28	.	TRBJ1-5	CASSFPGLVNQPQHF